This T cell receptor beta chain was captured by sequencing in a study of shared clonotypes between healthy human individuals. Sequenced by immunoSEQ multiplex PCR; TCRdb stores in-frame clones only, minus some. The sample records about 690,000 clones, around 91% being singletons. Trimming pared 5 bases from V and 0 bases from J, leaving 17 bases between. This CDR3 is 17 amino acids long. Germline CDR1 reads LNHNV; CDR2 reads YYDKDF (reference sequence). This clonotype originated in a man aged 18 to 30 in good health. Some clones in this sample may be carry-over from other donors' samples. This chain connects TRBV15 to TRBJ2-1, with a tentative D call TRBD2 (6 bases). The specimen was memory CD8+ T cells from PBMCs. The subset denotes: CD45RO+ cells pooled with CCR7-negative TemRA cells. CDR3 amino acids: CATSYGGDLDSYNEQFF. DNA for the CDR3: TGTGCCACCAGCTACGGCGGGGACTTGGACTCCTACAATGAGCAGTTCTTC.